The 21 T cell receptor beta chains listed next were all sequenced from one sample in a study of T-cell reconstitution after alpha-beta-depleted transplantation in children. Preparation of the TCRbeta library was carried out with unique molecular identifiers. From the PCR reads, TCRdb called clonotypes with MiXCR, one entry per CDR3 protein. The sample has approximately 400,000 distinct CDR3 sequences, 11% seen once. This specimen was PBMCs from the stem cell graft donor, taken from the stem cell graft. The receptors were gathered from a human donor who donated a stem cell graft to a child with acute myeloid leukemia.

This clonotype appeared a few times. The J gene is TRBJ2-7, the V gene TRBV4-3; possibly TRBD1 or TRBD2 for D (8 bases each). CDR1 and CDR2 (germline): LGHNA, YSLEER. The CDR3 loop spans 16 amino acids. V lost 4 bases, J lost 2 bases, and 18 bases lay in between. CDR3 residues: CASSPGGGRLPYEQYF. DNA for the CDR3: TGCGCCAGCAGCCCAGGGGGCGGGAGGCTTCCCTACGAGCAGTACTTC.

The rearrangement uses TRBV9 and TRBJ2-3; 7 bases are a match to TRBD1. Germline CDR1 is SGDLS and CDR2 is YYNGEE. The length of the CDR3 is 16 residues. With 0 bases clipped from V and 3 bases from J, the junction kept 7 bases outside the gene matches. The CDR3 bases are TGTGCCAGCAGCGTAGCTACAGGGACAGATACAGATACGCAGTATTTT. This encodes CASSVATGTDTDTQYF.

The chain has TRBV4-1 and TRBJ2-5; TRBD1 might be the D (5 bases). V lost 1 base, J lost 1 base, and 13 bases lay in between. Per the germline V gene, CDR1 is MGHRA and CDR2 is YSYEKL. The CDR3 covers 16 residues. CDR3 DNA: TGCGCCAGCAGCCAAGGGGGTCATGGGGCCCAAGAGACCCAGTACTTC. Its translation is CASSQGGHGAQETQYF.

This clonotype was counted a few times. V gene TRBV20-1 combines with J gene TRBJ2-4; 7 bases align to TRBD2. CDR1 is DFQATT and CDR2 is SNEGSKA in the germline V gene (reference sequence). Germline trimming cut 6 bases from V and 5 bases from J; bases unmatched to any gene: 13. CDR3 length equals 15 residues. CDR3 residues: CSAQGLAGVQNIQYF. The CDR3 bases are TGCAGTGCCCAAGGTCTGGCGGGAGTTCAAAACATTCAGTACTTC.

This clonotype turned up a few times. The chain joins TRBV7-8 to TRBJ2-1, with TRBD2 matching over 12 bases. Germline CDR1 reads SGHVS; CDR2 reads FQNEAQ. The CDR3 totals 16 residues. With V trimmed by 5 bases and J by 5 bases, 7 bases remained unmatched. The CDR3 loop is CASSTLAGGENNEQFF. The CDR3 region has the DNA TGTGCCAGCAGCACCCTAGCGGGGGGGGAAAACAATGAGCAGTTCTTC.

This clonotype showed up just a few times. The genes are TRBV20-1 and TRBJ2-7; 10 nucleotides align to TRBD1. This CDR3 is built from 16 residues. V lost 2 bases, J lost 3 bases, and 10 bases stayed unmatched. Looked up from germline, CDR1 is DFQATT and CDR2 is SNEGSKA (reference sequence). The CDR3 nucleotides read TGCAGTGCTAGATCGAATCCGGGACAGGGGATCTACGAGCAGTACTTC. It encodes CSARSNPGQGIYEQYF.

This clonotype was seen many times. The chain has TRBV5-1 and TRBJ1-2; 7 nucleotides line up with TRBD1. V gave up 4 bases and J gave up 8 bases; unmatched junction bases: 8. Germline CDR1 and CDR2: SGHRS and YFSETQ. This CDR3 is built from 13 residues. The CDR3 loop is CASSTDRSGGYTF. In DNA, the CDR3 is TGCGCCAGCAGCACGGACAGGTCAGGGGGCTACACCTTC.

This clonotype has more than one count but fewer than ten. V usage is TRBV5-1 and J usage is TRBJ2-1, with TRBD1 as a possible D gene (6 bases). The CDR3 contains 13 residues. V was cut by 4 bases and J by 8 bases, with 13 bases left in between. From germline, CDR1 is SGHRS and CDR2 YFSETQ. Here the CDR3 reads CASSEITGYEQFF. DNA for the CDR3: TGCGCCAGCAGCGAAATAACAGGGTATGAGCAGTTCTTC.

This clonotype showed up just a few times. The V and J genes are TRBV12-3 or TRBV12-4 and TRBJ1-3, with 9 bases lining up with TRBD1. After removal of 5 bases from V and 5 bases from J, the junction contained 10 bases not matched to a gene. The CDR3 is made up of 16 amino acids. CDR3 amino acids: CASSPSHRGRRNTIYF. The CDR3 DNA follows: TGTGCCAGCAGTCCCAGCCACAGGGGGCGCAGAAACACCATATATTTT.

V gene TRBV6-1 combines with J gene TRBJ2-3; TRBD2 might be the D (6 bases). Trimming removed 4 bases from V and 1 base from J, with 15 bases in between. The CDR3 spans 16 residues. Germline CDR1 and CDR2: MNHNS and SASEGT. The CDR3 region is CASSVRSGGGTDTQYF. The CDR3 DNA sequence: TGTGCCAGCAGTGTACGTAGCGGAGGGGGCACAGATACGCAGTATTTT.

The V and J genes are TRBV12-3 or TRBV12-4 and TRBJ1-3; no reliable D call. The V and J ends lost 3 bases and 2 bases respectively, with 8 bases between them. The CDR3 spans 14 residues. The DNA of the CDR3 is TGTGCCAGCAGTTTTAGAAGCACTGGAAACACCATATATTTT. Its protein is CASSFRSTGNTIYF.

This clonotype has just a few counts. The V call is TRBV5-1, the J call TRBJ1-4; 7 nucleotides agree with TRBD1. With V trimmed by 1 base and J by 7 bases, 4 bases remained unmatched. This CDR3 is built from 14 residues. Germline CDR1 SGHRS, CDR2 YFSETQ. CDR3 DNA: TGCGCCAGCAGCTTGAGGGGGCCGGGTGAAAAACTGTTTTTT. Protein: CASSLRGPGEKLFF.

This clonotype was observed many times. The chain recombines TRBV7-9 with TRBJ2-2; the D gene is possibly TRBD1 (6 bases). Germline V gene sequence: CDR1 SEHNR, CDR2 FQNEAQ (reference sequence). V lost 5 bases to trimming and J lost 4 bases, with 14 bases between them. The CDR3 extends over 15 amino acids. Written as DNA, the CDR3 is TGTGCCAGCAGCCCCCTACAGGGATTCACCGGGGAGCTGTTTTTT. This sequence encodes CASSPLQGFTGELFF.

This clonotype appeared a few times. The gene calls are TRBV7-6 and TRBJ1-6; D possibly corresponds to TRBD1 (5 bases). V was pared by 8 bases and J by 7 bases, with 27 bases between. The CDR3 consists of 18 residues. Germline V gives CDR1 SGHVS, CDR2 FNYEAQ. The CDR3 sequence is CASERADYGTKENSPLHF. Here the CDR3 DNA reads TGTGCCAGCGAACGAGCAGACTACGGGACGAAGGAGAATTCACCCCTCCACTTT.

This clonotype was counted many times. DNA of the CDR3: TGTGCCAGCAGCCCTGACAGGGGGGACACTGAAGCTTTCTTT. Protein product: CASSPDRGDTEAFF. V usage is TRBV7-9 and J usage is TRBJ1-1; 9 nucleotides align to TRBD1. CDR1 is SEHNR and CDR2 is FQNEAQ in the germline V gene (reference sequence). V lost 5 bases and J lost 3; bases outside the gene matches: 4. The CDR3 extends over 14 amino acids.

The chain recombines TRBV30 with TRBJ2-1, with unresolved D. The CDR3 has 14 residues. The ends were cut back, 0 bases at V and 5 bases at J, with 11 bases in the middle. The V gene's germline CDR1 is GTSNPN and CDR2 SVGIG (reference sequence). The CDR3 sequence is CAWSVSAGNNEQFF. The DNA for the CDR3 is TGTGCCTGGAGTGTAAGTGCTGGCAACAATGAGCAGTTCTTC.

This clonotype was observed a few times. The rearrangement uses TRBV28 and TRBJ2-4; TRBD2 agrees at 11 bases. This CDR3 spans 17 amino acids. With 8 bases clipped from V and 3 bases from J, the junction kept 12 bases outside the gene matches. The germline gives CDR1 MDHEN, CDR2 SYDVKM. CDR3 protein: CASLRAIAGGVKNIQYF. The CDR3 coding sequence is TGTGCCAGCCTAAGAGCTATAGCGGGAGGGGTCAAAAACATTCAGTACTTC.

By share of the sample, this clonotype is medium-sized. The chain joins TRBV20-1 to TRBJ2-7, with D possibly called TRBD1 or TRBD2 (5 bases each). The length of the CDR3 is 14 residues. V was pared by 6 bases and J by 0 bases, with 15 bases between. Germline values: CDR1 DFQATT, CDR2 SNEGSKA (reference sequence). In DNA, the CDR3 is TGCAGTGCGCATCGGGACGCAAACTCCTACGAGCAGTACTTC. It encodes CSAHRDANSYEQYF.

V usage is TRBV7-2 and J usage is TRBJ1-6, with 7 nucleotides matching TRBD1. Germline V CDR1 and CDR2: SGHTA, FQGNSA. V lost 5 bases and J lost 7; bases outside the gene matches: 8. This CDR3 contains 15 residues. The CDR3 sequence is CASSPQTGWNSPLHF. The CDR3, as DNA: TGTGCCAGCAGCCCTCAGACAGGGTGGAATTCACCCCTCCACTTT. The full variable domain, in which reference TRBV7-2 and TRBJ1-6 provide the parts outside the CDR3, is GAGVSQSPSNKVTEKGKDVELRCDPISGHTALYWYRQSLGQGLEFLIYFQGNSAPDKSGLPSDRFSAERTGGSVSTLTIQRTQQEDSAVYLCASSPQTGWNSPLHFGNGTRLTVT.

This chain uses TRBV21-1 with TRBJ2-7; TRBD1, the D gene given by the table, was not confirmed from the DNA. TRBV21-1 is given as a pseudogene. The CDR3 runs 14 residues. In nucleotides, the CDR3 is TGTGCCAGCAGGCAGGGGAGAAGAAGCTACGAGCAGTACTTC. This translates into CASRQGRRSYEQYF.

The V gene is TRBV6-1, the J gene TRBJ1-2; TRBD1 matches 10 bases. CDR3 size: 17 residues. Unmatched junction bases numbered 14, after V lost 6 bases and J lost 4 bases. CDR1 is MNHNS and CDR2 is SASEGT in the germline V gene. The CDR3 coding sequence is TGTGCCAGCAGCGTAAATGGACAGGGGGTCTCTATCTATGGCTACACCTTC. Its translation: CASSVNGQGVSIYGYTF.